This TCR beta chain was sequenced for a study of blood T cells in healthy people across ages. Study-wide context: T cells yielded about one barcoded beta molecule per two cells through template switching.

Deletions cut 6 bases from V and 5 bases from J, with 10 bases between. CDR1 is DFQATT, CDR2 SNEGSKA, per germline (reference sequence). This CDR3 spans 11 amino acids. Using a J-beta primer mix together with a sample-barcoded 5' primer, a second PCR was run for about 6 to 11 cycles. TCRdb re-called the 5' RACE reads through MiXCR, storing one row per CDR3 protein. The data show 600,000 or so distinct CDR3 sequences, about 30% seen once. Isolated PBMCs totaled at least 6 million in each sample. This clonotype occurred a few times. The chain combines TRBV20-1 with TRBJ1-1; D call uncertain. This clonotype was obtained from a woman of 80 years or more in good health. The sequencing input was blood. The CDR3 DNA follows: TGCAGTGCCGTACCCCGGACTGAAGCTTTCTTT. Protein sequence: CSAVPRTEAFF.